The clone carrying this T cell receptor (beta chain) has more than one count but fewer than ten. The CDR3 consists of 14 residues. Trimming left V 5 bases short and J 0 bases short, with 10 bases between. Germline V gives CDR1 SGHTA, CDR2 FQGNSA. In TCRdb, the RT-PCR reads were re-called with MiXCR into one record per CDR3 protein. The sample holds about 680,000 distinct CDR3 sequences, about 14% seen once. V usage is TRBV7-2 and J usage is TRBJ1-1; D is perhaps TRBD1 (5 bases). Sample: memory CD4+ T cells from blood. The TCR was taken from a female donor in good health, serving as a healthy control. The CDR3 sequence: CASSPGHLNTEAFF. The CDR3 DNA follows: TGTGCCAGCAGCCCGGGGCACTTGAACACTGAAGCTTTCTTT.